This T cell receptor beta chain was found in a study of HIV-infected patients and healthy controls. Follow-up blood was drawn about 14 weeks, roughly three months, after antiretroviral therapy began. No cell fractionation was done, so the repertoire covers all unsorted peripheral blood T cells. This clonotype was seen many times. The V end lost 4 bases, the J end lost 1 base, and 6 bases lay between the germline ends. Looked up from germline, CDR1 is SGHNT and CDR2 is YYREEE (reference sequence). There are 14 residues in the CDR3. Alpha and beta constant-region primers primed reverse transcription of approximately 500 ng RNA. Separate chain-specific third strand synthesis with multiplexing indices produced the alpha and beta libraries. Each CDR3 protein gets one entry after TCRdb re-called the 5' RACE reads with MiXCR. The sample lists 15,000 to 20,000 distinct CDR3 sequences; 8% to 10% were seen once.

The chain combines TRBV5-4 with TRBJ2-6; no firm D call. The starting material was blood, obtained during antiretroviral therapy. This clonotype was sampled from an adult with HIV infection. The CDR3 nucleotides read TGTGCCAGCAGCCCGGAGTCTGGGGCCAACGTCCTGACTTTC. Its translation: CASSPESGANVLTF.